What follows are 11 T cell receptor beta chains derived from one specimen sequenced in a study of sequential checkpoint blockade in melanoma. Described treatment: randomized to nivolumab then ipilimumab (arm A) or the reverse (arm B). TCRdb's copy holds only in-frame clones and misses some; the assay was immunoSEQ multiplex PCR. The sample comprises tens of thousands of clones, about two thirds of which are singletons, and around 19% rests with the top ten. The starting material was CD8+ T cells sorted from blood (inferred from file names), obtained from a patient given nivolumab and ipilimumab in sequence. The receptor source for this set is a human donor with melanoma.

This clone was found a few times. V is TRBV7-9 and J is TRBJ2-7, with 10 positions matching TRBD1. Unmatched junction bases numbered 8, after V lost 5 bases and J lost 4 bases. Germline assignment: CDR1 SEHNR and CDR2 FQNEAQ (reference sequence). CDR3 size: 15 residues. The CDR3 region has the DNA TGTGCCAGCAGCCCACGACAGGGGGCCTTGTACGAGCAGTACTTC. Translating it yields CASSPRQGALYEQYF.

The rearrangement links TRBV11-1 to TRBJ1-2; D unclear. The CDR3 contains 13 residues. V dropped 0 bases and J dropped 8 bases, with 10 bases sitting between them. Germline CDR1 and CDR2: SGHAT and FQDESV (reference sequence). CDR3: CASSLALAQGYTF. In DNA, the CDR3 is TGTGCCAGCAGCTTAGCTTTGGCCCAGGGCTACACCTTC.

The gene calls are TRBV11-2 and TRBJ2-2; TRBD2 matches 10 bases. The J segment lost 4 bases and the V segment lost 5 bases, leaving 4 bases of the junction unmatched. This CDR3 spans 15 amino acids. CDR1 is SGHAT, CDR2 FQNNGV, per germline. In DNA form, the CDR3 reads TGTGCCAGCAGCGACCAGCGGGGGGGCACCGGGGAGCTGTTTTTT. Amino acids: CASSDQRGGTGELFF.

The chain employs TRBV19 and TRBJ1-1; D is unclear. In germline, CDR1 is LNHDA, CDR2 SQIVND (reference sequence). V was cut by 2 bases and J by 3 bases, with 7 bases left in between. The CDR3 covers 13 residues. CDR3 region: CASSIWQDTEAFF. The CDR3 DNA is TGTGCCAGTAGTATATGGCAGGACACTGAAGCTTTCTTT.

This clone was recorded only once. The CDR3 DNA reads TGCGCCAGCAGCTCCCGGGACTCCGTCTACGAGCAGTACTTC. Translated: CASSSRDSVYEQYF. The chain has TRBV5-1 and TRBJ2-7; possible D gene TRBD2, 6 bases. The V and J ends lost 3 bases and 3 bases respectively, with 13 bases between them. Germline-derived CDR1 and CDR2 are SGHRS and YFSETQ. The CDR3 totals 14 residues.

This chain connects TRBV5-4 to TRBJ2-3, with 10 bases aligning to TRBD2. This CDR3 is 15 amino acids long. V shed 6 bases and J 1 base; nucleotides not matched to a gene: 5. CDR1 and CDR2 (germline): SGHNT, YYREEE (reference sequence). The CDR3 is CASKRTSGGTDTQYF. The CDR3 region has the DNA TGTGCCAGCAAAAGAACTAGCGGGGGCACAGATACGCAGTATTTT.

The chain combines TRBV2 with TRBJ1-6, with D unresolved. The CDR3 extends over 16 amino acids. V was trimmed by 7 bases and J by 0 bases, leaving 13 bases between them. Germline values: CDR1 SNHLY, CDR2 FYNNEI. CDR3 region: CASTLARSSYNSPLHF. DNA for the CDR3: TGTGCCAGCACGCTGGCCCGAAGCTCCTATAATTCACCCCTCCACTTT.

Note on this clone: A junction boundary mismatches the germline segment, possibly from a read error. Other DNA sequences in this specimen translate into the identical CDR3. The chain joins TRBV12-5 to TRBJ1-6; no clear D. The CDR3 runs 10 residues. Germline V gene sequence: CDR1 LGHNT, CDR2 FRNRAP. For the CDR3, the DNA is TGTGCTAGTGGTCTTCTGCGGAGGAGGTTT. Encoded protein: CASGLLRRRF.

The chain links TRBV7-2 to TRBJ2-3; D gene ambiguous. The CDR3 spans 12 residues. The V gene lost 2 bases and the J gene lost 5 bases, with 5 bases spanning the gap. Germline V gives CDR1 SGHTA, CDR2 FQGNSA. CDR3 sequence: CASSLREDTQYF. The CDR3 DNA sequence: TGTGCCAGCAGCTTACGAGAAGATACGCAGTATTTT.

V gene TRBV5-1 combines with J gene TRBJ1-2, with unresolved D. With 0 bases removed from V and 0 bases from J, the gap between germline ends came to 6 bases. CDR3 length: 14 residues. Germline-derived CDR1 and CDR2 are SGHRS and YFSETQ. The CDR3 sequence: CASSLDSTNYGYTF. The CDR3 DNA reads as TGCGCCAGCAGCTTGGATTCTACTAACTATGGCTACACCTTC.

This sequence joins TRBV6-1 and TRBJ2-5; TRBD2 aligns across 11 bases. The J segment lost 5 bases and the V segment lost 2 bases, leaving 13 bases of the junction unmatched. Germline-derived CDR1 and CDR2 are MNHNS and SASEGT. CDR3 length: 18 residues. DNA for the CDR3: TGTGCCAGCAGTGAATTAGATAGCGGGGGGGCGAATCGGGAGACCCAGTACTTC. It translates to CASSELDSGGANRETQYF.